This T cell receptor (beta chain) was observed in a study of response to subunit inactivated influenza vaccine. Findings and caveats of the study: Authors suggested each seasonal influenza vaccination recruits few new T cells.

TCRdb used MiXCR to reprocess the RT-PCR reads, holding one entry per CDR3 protein. The sample has about 780,000 distinct CDR3 sequences; around a sixth are singletons. Only a few counts were recorded for this clonotype. Its specificity is unknown. Trimming shortened V by 3 bases and J by 0 bases, and 10 bases separated the two germline ends. The CDR3 has 15 residues. The source material was PBMCs from blood, sampled 4 to 6 days after vaccination. The chain joins TRBV12-3 or TRBV12-4 to TRBJ2-3; D call uncertain. The clonotype originates from a man between 45 and 60 years old who received an inactivated influenza vaccine. This CDR3 is CASSFAEPSTDTQYF. The CDR3 nucleotides are TGTGCCAGCAGTTTTGCCGAACCTAGCACAGATACGCAGTATTTT.